Reported below is one T cell receptor beta chain. Antigen unknown. This specimen comes from a study of response to subunit inactivated influenza vaccine. Findings and limits, study-wide: That few new T cells are recruited by each seasonal influenza vaccination was the authors' suggestion.

One entry per CDR3 protein results from TCRdb running MiXCR on the RT-PCR reads. Among fewer than 550,000 distinct CDR3 sequences listed, 25% were seen once. Germline V gene data show CDR1 as DFQATT and CDR2 as SNEGSKA (reference sequence). V was pared by 5 bases and J by 9 bases, with 20 bases between. This CDR3 is 14 amino acids long. The genes are TRBV20-1 and TRBJ2-1, with TRBD1 as a possible D gene (8 bases). The sequencing used CD4+ T cells sorted from PBMCs, collected more than 4 days after vaccination. The TCR originated in a man in his forties or fifties who received an inactivated influenza vaccine. The CDR3 DNA reads as TGCAGTGCTGGGGGGGCAGGACAGGGCTCTGAGCAGTTCTTC. Residues: CSAGGAGQGSEQFF.